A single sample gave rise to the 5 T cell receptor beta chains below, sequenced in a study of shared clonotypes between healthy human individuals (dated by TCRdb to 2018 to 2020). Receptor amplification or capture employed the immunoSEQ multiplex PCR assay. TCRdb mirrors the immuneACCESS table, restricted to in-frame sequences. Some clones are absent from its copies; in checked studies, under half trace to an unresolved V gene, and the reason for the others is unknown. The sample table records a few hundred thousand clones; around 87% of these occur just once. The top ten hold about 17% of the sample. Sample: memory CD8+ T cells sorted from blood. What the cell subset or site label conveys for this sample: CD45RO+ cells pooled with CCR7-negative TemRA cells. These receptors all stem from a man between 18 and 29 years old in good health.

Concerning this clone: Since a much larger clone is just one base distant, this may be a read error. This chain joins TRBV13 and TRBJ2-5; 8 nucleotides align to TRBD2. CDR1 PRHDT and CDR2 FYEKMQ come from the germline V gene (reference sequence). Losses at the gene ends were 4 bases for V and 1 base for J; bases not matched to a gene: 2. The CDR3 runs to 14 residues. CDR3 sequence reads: CASSSLAVQETQYF. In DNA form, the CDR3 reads TGTGCCAGCAGCTCACTAGCGGTCCAAGAGACCCAGTACTTC.

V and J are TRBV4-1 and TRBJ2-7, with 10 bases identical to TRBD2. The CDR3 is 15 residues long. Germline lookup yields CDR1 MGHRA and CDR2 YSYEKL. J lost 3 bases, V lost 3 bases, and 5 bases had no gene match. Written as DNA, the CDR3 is TGCGCCAGCAGCCAGAGACTAGCGGGCTTCTACGAGCAGTACTTC. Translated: CASSQRLAGFYEQYF.

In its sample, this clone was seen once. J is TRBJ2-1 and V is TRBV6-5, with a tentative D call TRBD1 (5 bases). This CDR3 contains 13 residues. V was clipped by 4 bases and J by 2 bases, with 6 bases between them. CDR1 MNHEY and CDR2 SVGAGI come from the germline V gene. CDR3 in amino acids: CASSLQAYNEQFF. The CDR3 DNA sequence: TGTGCCAGCAGTTTACAGGCCTACAATGAGCAGTTCTTC.

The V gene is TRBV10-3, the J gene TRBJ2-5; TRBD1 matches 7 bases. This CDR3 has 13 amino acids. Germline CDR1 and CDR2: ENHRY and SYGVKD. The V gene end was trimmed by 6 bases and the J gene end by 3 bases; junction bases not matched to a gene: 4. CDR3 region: CAISKDREETQYF. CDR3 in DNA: TGTGCCATCAGCAAAGACAGGGAAGAGACCCAGTACTTC.

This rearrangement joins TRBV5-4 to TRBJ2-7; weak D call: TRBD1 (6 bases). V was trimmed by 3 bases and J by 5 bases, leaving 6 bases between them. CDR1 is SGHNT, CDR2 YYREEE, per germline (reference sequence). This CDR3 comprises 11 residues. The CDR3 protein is CASSSGDEQYF. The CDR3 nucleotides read TGTGCCAGCAGCTCAGGGGACGAGCAGTACTTC.